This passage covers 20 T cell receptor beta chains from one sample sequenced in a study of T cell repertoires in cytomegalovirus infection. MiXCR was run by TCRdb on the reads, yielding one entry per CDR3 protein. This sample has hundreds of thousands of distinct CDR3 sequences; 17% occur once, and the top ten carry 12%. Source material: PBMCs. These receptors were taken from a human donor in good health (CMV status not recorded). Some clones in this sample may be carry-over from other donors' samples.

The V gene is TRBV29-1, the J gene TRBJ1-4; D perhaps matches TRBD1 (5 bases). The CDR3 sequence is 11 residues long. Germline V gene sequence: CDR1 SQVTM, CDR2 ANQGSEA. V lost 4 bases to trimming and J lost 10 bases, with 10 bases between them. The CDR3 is CSVGGGAKLFF. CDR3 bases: TGCAGCGTTGGTGGAGGGGCAAAACTGTTTTTT.

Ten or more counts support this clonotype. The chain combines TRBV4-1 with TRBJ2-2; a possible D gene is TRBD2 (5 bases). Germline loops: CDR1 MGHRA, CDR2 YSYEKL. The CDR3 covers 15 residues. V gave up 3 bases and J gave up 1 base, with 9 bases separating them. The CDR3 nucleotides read TGCGCCAGCAGCCAGACGGGATGGAACACCGGGGAGCTGTTTTTT. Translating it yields CASSQTGWNTGELFF.

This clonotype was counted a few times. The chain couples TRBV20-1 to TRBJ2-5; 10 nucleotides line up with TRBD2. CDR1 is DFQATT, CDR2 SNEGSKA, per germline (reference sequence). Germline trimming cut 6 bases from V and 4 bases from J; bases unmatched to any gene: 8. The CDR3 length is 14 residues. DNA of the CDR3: TGCAGTGCCCCCTCACGGACTAGCGGAGAGACCCAGTACTTC. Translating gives CSAPSRTSGETQYF.

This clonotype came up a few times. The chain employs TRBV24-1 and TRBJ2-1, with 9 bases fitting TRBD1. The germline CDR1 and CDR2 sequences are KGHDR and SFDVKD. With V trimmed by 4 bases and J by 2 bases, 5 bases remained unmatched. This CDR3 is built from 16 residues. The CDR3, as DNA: TGTGCCACCAGTGAGGGGACAGGGAGGACCTACAATGAGCAGTTCTTC. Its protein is CATSEGTGRTYNEQFF.

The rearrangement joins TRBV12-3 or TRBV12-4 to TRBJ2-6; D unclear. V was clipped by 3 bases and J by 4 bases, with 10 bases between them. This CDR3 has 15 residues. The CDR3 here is CASSFGLPGANVLTF. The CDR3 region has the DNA TGTGCCAGCAGTTTCGGGCTCCCCGGGGCCAACGTCCTGACTTTC.

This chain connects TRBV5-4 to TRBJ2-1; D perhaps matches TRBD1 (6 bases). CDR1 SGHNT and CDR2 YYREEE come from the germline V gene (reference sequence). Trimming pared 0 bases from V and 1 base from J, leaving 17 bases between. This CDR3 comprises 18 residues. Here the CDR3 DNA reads TGTGCCAGCAGCTTGGGCGGGCCAGGGGATATTTCCTACAATGAGCAGTTCTTC. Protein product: CASSLGGPGDISYNEQFF.

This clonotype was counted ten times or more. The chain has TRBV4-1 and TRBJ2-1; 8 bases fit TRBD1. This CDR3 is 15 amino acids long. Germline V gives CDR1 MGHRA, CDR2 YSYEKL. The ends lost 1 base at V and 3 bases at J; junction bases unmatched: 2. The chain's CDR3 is CASSQVQGGYNEQFF. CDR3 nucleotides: TGCGCCAGCAGCCAAGTACAGGGGGGCTACAATGAGCAGTTCTTC.

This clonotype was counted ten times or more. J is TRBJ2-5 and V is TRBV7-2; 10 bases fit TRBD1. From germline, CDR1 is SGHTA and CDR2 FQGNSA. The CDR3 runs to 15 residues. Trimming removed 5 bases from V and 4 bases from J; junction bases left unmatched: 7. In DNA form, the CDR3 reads TGTGCCAGCAGCCCAGACAGGGGGCGCGGAGAGACCCAGTACTTC. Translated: CASSPDRGRGETQYF.

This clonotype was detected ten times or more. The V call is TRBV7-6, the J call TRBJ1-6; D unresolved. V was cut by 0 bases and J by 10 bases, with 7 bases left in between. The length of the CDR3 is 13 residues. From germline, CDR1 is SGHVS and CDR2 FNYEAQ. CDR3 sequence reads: CASSLAGNSPLHF. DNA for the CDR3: TGTGCCAGCAGCTTAGCTGGGAACTCACCCCTCCACTTT.

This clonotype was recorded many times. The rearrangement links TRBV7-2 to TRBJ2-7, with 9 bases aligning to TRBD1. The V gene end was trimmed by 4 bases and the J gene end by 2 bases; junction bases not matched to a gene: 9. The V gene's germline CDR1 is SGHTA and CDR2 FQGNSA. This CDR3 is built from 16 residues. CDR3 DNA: TGTGCCAGCAGCTACACAGGGGGCACTGCCACCTACGAGCAGTACTTC. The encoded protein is CASSYTGGTATYEQYF.

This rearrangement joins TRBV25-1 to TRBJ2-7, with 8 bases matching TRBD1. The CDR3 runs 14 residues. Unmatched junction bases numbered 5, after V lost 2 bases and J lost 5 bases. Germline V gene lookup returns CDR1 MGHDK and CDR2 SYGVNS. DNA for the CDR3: TGTGCCAGCAGTGAAGCCAGGGGGCATGACGAGCAGTACTTC. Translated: CASSEARGHDEQYF.

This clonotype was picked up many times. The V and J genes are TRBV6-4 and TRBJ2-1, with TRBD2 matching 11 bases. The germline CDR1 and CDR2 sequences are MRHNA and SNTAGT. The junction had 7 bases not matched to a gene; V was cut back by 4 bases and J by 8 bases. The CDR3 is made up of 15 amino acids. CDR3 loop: CASSVSSGGRDEQFF. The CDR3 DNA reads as TGTGCCAGCAGTGTGTCTAGCGGGGGGCGCGATGAGCAGTTCTTC.

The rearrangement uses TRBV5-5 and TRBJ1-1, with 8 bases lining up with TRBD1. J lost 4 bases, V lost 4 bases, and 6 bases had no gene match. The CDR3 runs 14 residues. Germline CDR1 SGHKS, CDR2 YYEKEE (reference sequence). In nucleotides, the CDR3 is TGTGCCAGCAGCATCTTAACAGGGGGCACTGAAGCTTTCTTT. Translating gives CASSILTGGTEAFF.

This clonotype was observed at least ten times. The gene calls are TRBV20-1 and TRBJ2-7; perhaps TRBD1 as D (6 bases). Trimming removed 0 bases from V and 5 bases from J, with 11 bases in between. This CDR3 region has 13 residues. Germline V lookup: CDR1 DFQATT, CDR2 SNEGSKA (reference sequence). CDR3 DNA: TGCAGTGCTAGAGAATTCAGGGGCCACGAGCAGTACTTC. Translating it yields CSAREFRGHEQYF.

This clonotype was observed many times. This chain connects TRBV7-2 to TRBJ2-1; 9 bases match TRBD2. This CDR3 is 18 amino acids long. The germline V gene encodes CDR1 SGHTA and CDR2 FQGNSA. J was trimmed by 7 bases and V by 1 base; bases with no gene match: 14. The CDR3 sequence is CASSLVSVWRGGRNEQFF. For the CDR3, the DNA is TGTGCCAGCAGCTTAGTCTCCGTATGGCGGGGGGGCCGGAATGAGCAGTTCTTC. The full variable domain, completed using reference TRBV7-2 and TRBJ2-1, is GAGVSQSPSNKVTEKGKDVELRCDPISGHTALYWYRQSLGQGLEFLIYFQGNSAPDKSGLPSDRFSAERTGGSVSTLTIQRTQQEDSAVYLCASSLVSVWRGGRNEQFFGPGTRLTVL.

The CDR3 sequence is CATEGRQGVREQYF. The CDR3 DNA reads TGTGCCACCGAAGGGCGGCAGGGTGTTCGCGAGCAGTACTTC. This chain links TRBV7-8 with TRBJ2-7; D is perhaps TRBD1 (5 bases). Germline V gene data show CDR1 as SGHVS and CDR2 as FQNEAQ. The length of the CDR3 is 14 residues. V was pared by 10 bases and J by 6 bases, with 22 bases between.

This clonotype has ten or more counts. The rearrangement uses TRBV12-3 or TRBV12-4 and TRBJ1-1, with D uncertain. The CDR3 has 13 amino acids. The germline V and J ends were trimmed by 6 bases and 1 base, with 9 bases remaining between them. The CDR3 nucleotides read TGTGCCAGCAGGTTACAGAGGAACACTGAAGCTTTCTTT. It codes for CASRLQRNTEAFF.

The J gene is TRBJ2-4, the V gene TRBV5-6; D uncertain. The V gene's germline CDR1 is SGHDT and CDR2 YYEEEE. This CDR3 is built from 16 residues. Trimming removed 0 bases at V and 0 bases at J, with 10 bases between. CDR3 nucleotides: TGTGCCAGCAGCTTGGTGGACCGCTTAGCCAAAAACATTCAGTACTTC. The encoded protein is CASSLVDRLAKNIQYF.

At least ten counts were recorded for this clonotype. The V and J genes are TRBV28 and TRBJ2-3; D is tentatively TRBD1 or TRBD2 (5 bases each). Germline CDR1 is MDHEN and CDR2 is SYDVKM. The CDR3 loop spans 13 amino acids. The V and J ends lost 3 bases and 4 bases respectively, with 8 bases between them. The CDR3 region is CASSLQGADTQYF. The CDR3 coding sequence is TGTGCCAGCAGTTTGCAGGGAGCAGATACGCAGTATTTT.

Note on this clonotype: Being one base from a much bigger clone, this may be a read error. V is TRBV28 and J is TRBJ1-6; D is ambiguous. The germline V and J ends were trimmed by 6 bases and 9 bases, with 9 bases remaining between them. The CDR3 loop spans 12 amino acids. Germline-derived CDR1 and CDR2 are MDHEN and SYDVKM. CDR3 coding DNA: TGTGCCAGCAGCTTAAAGGGTTCACCCCTCCACTTT. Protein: CASSLKGSPLHF.